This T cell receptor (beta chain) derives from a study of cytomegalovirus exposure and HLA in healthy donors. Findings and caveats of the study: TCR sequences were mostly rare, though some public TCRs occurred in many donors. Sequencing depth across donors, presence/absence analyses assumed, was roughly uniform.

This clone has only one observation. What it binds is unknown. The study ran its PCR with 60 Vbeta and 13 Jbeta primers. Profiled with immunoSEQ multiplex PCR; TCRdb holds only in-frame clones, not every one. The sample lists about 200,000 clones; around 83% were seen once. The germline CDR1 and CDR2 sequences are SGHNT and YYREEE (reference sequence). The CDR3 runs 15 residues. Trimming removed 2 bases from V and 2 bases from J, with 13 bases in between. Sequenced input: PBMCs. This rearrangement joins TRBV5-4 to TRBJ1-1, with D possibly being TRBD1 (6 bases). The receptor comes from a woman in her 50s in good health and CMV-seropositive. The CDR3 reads CASSLPGVGNTEAFF. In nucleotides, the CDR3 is TGTGCCAGCAGCTTACCAGGGGTAGGTAACACTGAAGCTTTCTTT.